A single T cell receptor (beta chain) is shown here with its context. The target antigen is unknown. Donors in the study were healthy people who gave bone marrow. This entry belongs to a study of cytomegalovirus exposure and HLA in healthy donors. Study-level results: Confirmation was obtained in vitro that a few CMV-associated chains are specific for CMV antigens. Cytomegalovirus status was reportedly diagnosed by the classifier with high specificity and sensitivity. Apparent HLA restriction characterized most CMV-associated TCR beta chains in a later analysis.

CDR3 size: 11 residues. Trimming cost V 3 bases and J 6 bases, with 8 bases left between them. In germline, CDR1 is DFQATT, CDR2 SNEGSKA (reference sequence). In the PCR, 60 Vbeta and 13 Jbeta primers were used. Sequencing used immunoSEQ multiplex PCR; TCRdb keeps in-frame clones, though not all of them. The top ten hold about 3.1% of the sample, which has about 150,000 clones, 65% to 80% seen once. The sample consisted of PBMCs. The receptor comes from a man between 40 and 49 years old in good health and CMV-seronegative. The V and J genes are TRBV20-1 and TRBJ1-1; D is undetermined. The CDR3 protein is CSASRVSEAFF. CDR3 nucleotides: TGCAGTGCTAGTCGGGTCTCTGAAGCTTTCTTT.